This T cell receptor (beta chain) was obtained from a study of cytomegalovirus exposure and HLA in healthy donors. Per the germline V gene, CDR1 is MNHEY and CDR2 is SVGAGI. The CDR3 contains 13 residues. Trimming cost V 9 bases and J 5 bases, with 13 bases left between them. PCR involved 60 Vbeta and 13 Jbeta primers. Using immunoSEQ multiplex PCR, the repertoire was profiled, and TCRdb retains in-frame clones only, with some absent. Its listing shows fewer than 150,000 clones. The donors comprised healthy bone marrow donors. This TCR was sampled from a man between 40 and 49 years old in good health and CMV-seronegative. The V gene is TRBV6-5, the J gene TRBJ2-2; possible D gene TRBD2, 5 bases. The specimen sequenced was PBMCs. The CDR3 here is CASSKGETGELFF. As DNA, the CDR3 is TGTGCCAGTAGCAAGGGAGAGACCGGGGAGCTGTTTTTT.